The clone carrying this T cell receptor beta chain was detected ten times or more. This entry comes from a study of T-cell reconstitution after alpha-beta-depleted transplantation in children. Researchers prepared the TCRbeta library using unique molecular identifiers, the study reports. Using its own MiXCR run on the PCR reads, TCRdb lists one record per CDR3 protein. Seen here are 190,000 or so distinct CDR3 sequences, about 6.3% observed once, and the top ten hold 3%. This CDR3 has 15 amino acids. V shed 5 bases, J shed 9 bases, and the junction held 10 bases outside the gene matches. Germline CDR1 reads SGHTA; CDR2 reads FQGNSA.

The sample here was PBMCs from the stem cell graft donor, taken from the stem cell graft. This receptor was identified in a human donor who donated a stem cell graft to a child with Wiskott-Aldrich syndrome. The V gene is TRBV7-2, the J gene TRBJ1-6, with 7 bases identical to TRBD1. This CDR3 is CASSRRQGSGSPLHF. The DNA of the CDR3 is TGTGCCAGCAGCCGCCGACAGGGTTCGGGTTCACCCCTCCACTTT.